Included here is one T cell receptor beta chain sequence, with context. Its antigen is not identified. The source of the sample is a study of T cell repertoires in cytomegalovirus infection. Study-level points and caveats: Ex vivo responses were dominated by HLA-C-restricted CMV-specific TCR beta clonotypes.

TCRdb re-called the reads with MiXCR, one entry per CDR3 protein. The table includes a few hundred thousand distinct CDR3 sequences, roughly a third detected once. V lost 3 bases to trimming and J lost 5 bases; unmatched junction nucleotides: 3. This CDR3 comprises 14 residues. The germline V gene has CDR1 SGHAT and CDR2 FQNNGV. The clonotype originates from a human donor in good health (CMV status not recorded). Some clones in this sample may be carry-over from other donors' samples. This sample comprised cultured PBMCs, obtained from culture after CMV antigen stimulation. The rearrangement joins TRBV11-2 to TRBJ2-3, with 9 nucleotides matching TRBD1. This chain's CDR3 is CASSFGQGLDTQYF. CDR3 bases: TGTGCCAGCAGCTTCGGACAGGGGTTAGATACGCAGTATTTT.